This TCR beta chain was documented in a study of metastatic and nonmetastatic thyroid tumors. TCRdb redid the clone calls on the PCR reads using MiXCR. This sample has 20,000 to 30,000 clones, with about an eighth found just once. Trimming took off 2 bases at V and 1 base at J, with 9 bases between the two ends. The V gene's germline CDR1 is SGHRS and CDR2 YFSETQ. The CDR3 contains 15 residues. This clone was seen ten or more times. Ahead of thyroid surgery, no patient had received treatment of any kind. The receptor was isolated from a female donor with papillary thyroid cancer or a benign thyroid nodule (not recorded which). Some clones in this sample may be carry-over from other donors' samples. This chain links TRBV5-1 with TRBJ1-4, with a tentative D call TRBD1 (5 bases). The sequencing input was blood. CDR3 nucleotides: TGCGCCAGCAGCTTTATAGGGGTAACTAATGAAAAACTGTTTTTT. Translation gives CASSFIGVTNEKLFF.